This T cell receptor (beta chain) was observed in a study of shared clonotypes between healthy human individuals. The naive CD8 subset, CD45RO-negative cells positively selected for CCR7, excluded terminally differentiated effector memory CD45RA+ cells. V was trimmed by 4 bases and J by 2 bases, leaving 6 bases between them. Looked up from germline, CDR1 is GTSNPN and CDR2 is SVGIG (reference sequence). CDR3 length equals 12 residues. This table comes from immunoSEQ multiplex PCR, and its TCRdb copy is limited to in-frame clones, with some not included. Found here are roughly 2.1 million clones, 85% to 95% of them singletons; the top ten hold over 1.5%.

The sample was naive CD8+ T cells from PBMCs. The genes are TRBV30 and TRBJ2-1; D is ambiguous. This clonotype was obtained from a man aged 18 to 29 in good health. Some clones in this sample may be carry-over from other donors' samples. CDR3 sequence (DNA): TGTGCCTGGATCTCCCCCTACAATGAGCAGTTCTTC. Translation: CAWISPYNEQFF. The full variable domain, its missing parts supplied by reference TRBV30 and TRBJ2-1, is SQTIHQWPATLVQPVGSPLSLECTVEGTSNPNLYWYRQAAGRGLQLLFYSVGIGQISSEVPQNLSASRPQDRQFILSSKKLLLSDSGFYLCAWISPYNEQFFGPGTRLTVL.